A single sample gave rise to the 22 T cell receptor beta chains below, sequenced in a study of blood T cell repertoires in COVID-19. Data came from immunoSEQ multiplex PCR; TCRdb stores just in-frame clones and leaves some out. This sample has more than 300,000 clones; more than 75% occur once, and the top ten carry around 1.9%. Sequenced sample: PBMCs or T cells enriched from blood (not recorded which). Receptors were obtained from a man in his forties in a cohort exposed to, infected with or recovered from COVID-19 (not recorded which).

This chain links TRBV6-2 or TRBV6-3 with TRBJ1-1; 9 positions agree with TRBD1. There are 17 residues in the CDR3. Germline V gene data show CDR1 as MNHEY and CDR2 as SVGEGT. The V and J ends lost 3 bases and 5 bases, in that order; junction bases with no gene match: 13. CDR3 amino acids: CASSYTGGASKGTEAFF. CDR3 bases: TGTGCCAGCAGTTATACAGGGGGCGCGTCTAAGGGGACTGAAGCTTTCTTT.

V usage is TRBV30 and J usage is TRBJ2-7; 7 bases are a match to TRBD1. Germline trimming cut 1 base from V and 2 bases from J; bases unmatched to any gene: 8. CDR1 is GTSNPN and CDR2 is SVGIG in the germline V gene (reference sequence). This CDR3 comprises 15 residues. CDR3 sequence reads: CAWSGTGRTPYEQYF. In nucleotides, the CDR3 is TGTGCCTGGAGTGGGACAGGCCGAACCCCCTACGAGCAGTACTTC.

This clone has only one observation. J is TRBJ2-7 and V is TRBV29-1; 9 nucleotides match TRBD1. Trimming at V came to 4 bases and at J to 3 bases, leaving 1 base not matched to a gene. Germline V lookup: CDR1 SQVTM, CDR2 ANQGSEA. This CDR3 spans 12 amino acids. CDR3 protein: CSVGDRVYEQYF. The CDR3 DNA reads as TGCAGCGTTGGGGACAGGGTCTACGAGCAGTACTTC.

Comments on this clone: The same CDR3 can be traced to other DNA sequences in this sample. J is TRBJ1-1 and V is TRBV2; 9 bases are shared with TRBD1. The CDR3 consists of 13 residues. CDR1 SNHLY and CDR2 FYNNEI come from the germline V gene. V was clipped by 4 bases and J by 5 bases; unmatched bases: 2. This chain's CDR3 is CASSGQGGTEAFF. CDR3 nucleotide sequence: TGTGCCAGCAGTGGACAGGGGGGGACTGAAGCTTTCTTT.

This chain joins TRBV9 and TRBJ1-5, with a possible D match to TRBD1 (6 bases). The V end was cut by 3 bases, the J end by 8 bases, with 15 bases between. The CDR3 consists of 14 residues. The germline CDR1 and CDR2 sequences are SGDLS and YYNGEE. The DNA for the CDR3 is TGTGCCAGCAGCGAGCGAGGGCAGGGGAAGCCCCAGCATTTT. Translating gives CASSERGQGKPQHF.

The V call is TRBV30, the J call TRBJ2-1; 8 nucleotides line up with TRBD1. In germline, CDR1 is GTSNPN, CDR2 SVGIG (reference sequence). V shed 6 bases, J shed 5 bases, and the junction held 9 bases outside the gene matches. This CDR3 region has 14 residues. CDR3 sequence: CACGQGKGHNEQFF. Written as DNA, the CDR3 is TGTGCCTGCGGACAGGGTAAAGGTCACAATGAGCAGTTCTTC.

The chain is built from TRBV5-1 and TRBJ2-1, with 8 bases matching TRBD2. Trimming cost V 0 bases and J 3 bases; bases outside gene matches: 5. CDR1 and CDR2 from the germline V gene are SGHRS and YFSETQ. This CDR3 is 16 amino acids long. CDR3 nucleotide sequence: TGCGCCAGCAGCTTGGACGGCGGGGGGCTCTACAATGAGCAGTTCTTC. Translated, it gives CASSLDGGGLYNEQFF.

The chain recombines TRBV7-8 with TRBJ2-1, with 9 bases identical to TRBD1. Germline V lookup: CDR1 SGHVS, CDR2 FQNEAQ. Germline trimming cut 1 base from V and 0 bases from J; bases unmatched to any gene: 7. The CDR3 runs 18 residues. In DNA form, the CDR3 reads TGTGCCAGCAGCTTAGGGACAGGGGCCTCCAGCTCCTACAATGAGCAGTTCTTC. Protein: CASSLGTGASSSYNEQFF.

The chain recombines TRBV3-1 (or the pseudogene TRBV3-2) with TRBJ2-1; 11 nucleotides match TRBD2. CDR3 length equals 16 residues. The J segment lost 6 bases and the V segment lost 3 bases, leaving 7 bases of the junction unmatched. Germline lookup yields CDR1 LGHDT and CDR2 YNNKEL (reference sequence). This CDR3 reads CASSHTGTSGVNEQFF. The CDR3 DNA reads as TGTGCCAGCAGCCATACCGGGACTAGCGGAGTCAATGAGCAGTTCTTC.

The chain has TRBV6-6 and TRBJ1-2, with D possibly being TRBD1 (6 bases). Germline CDR1 MNHNY, CDR2 SVGAGI (reference sequence). With 7 bases removed from V and 0 bases from J, the gap between germline ends came to 18 bases. The CDR3 has 16 amino acids. The CDR3: CASTFSTGMTNYGYTF. For the CDR3, the DNA is TGTGCCAGCACCTTCAGCACAGGGATGACTAACTATGGCTACACCTTC.

The chain recombines TRBV15 with TRBJ2-7; possibly TRBD1 for D (6 bases). The CDR3 sequence is 16 residues long. Germline CDR1 LNHNV, CDR2 YYDKDF (reference sequence). V lost 1 base and J 6 bases, leaving 19 bases between the germline ends. Here the CDR3 reads CATSRVRQAGKVEQYF. CDR3 in DNA: TGTGCCACCAGCAGAGTACGACAGGCAGGCAAGGTCGAGCAGTACTTC.

The CDR3 region is CASAQGSQPQHF. In DNA form, the CDR3 reads TGTGCTAGTGCGCAGGGGAGTCAGCCCCAGCATTTT. The chain joins TRBV12-5 to TRBJ1-5; D perhaps matches TRBD1 (6 bases). This CDR3 is 12 amino acids long. The V end lost 7 bases, the J end lost 6 bases, and 10 bases lay between the germline ends. Germline V CDR1 and CDR2: LGHNT, FRNRAP.

This clone appeared once. This chain uses TRBV6-6 with TRBJ2-1; 7 nucleotides line up with TRBD1. V was pared by 7 bases and J by 9 bases, with 18 bases of the junction left unmatched. CDR1 is MNHNY and CDR2 is SVGAGI in the germline V gene (reference sequence). This CDR3 region has 16 residues. The DNA of the CDR3 is TGTGCCAGCAACCCAAACACAGGGGTATTCGTAGGTGAGCAGTTCTTC. Residues: CASNPNTGVFVGEQFF.

The chain links TRBV30 to TRBJ2-1; 7 bases align to TRBD2. Germline V gives CDR1 GTSNPN, CDR2 SVGIG (reference sequence). CDR3 length: 16 amino acids. After removal of 3 bases from V and 4 bases from J, the junction contained 12 bases not matched to a gene. The CDR3 region is CAWRRPLALEYNEQFF. CDR3 bases: TGTGCCTGGAGGCGGCCACTAGCGCTAGAGTACAATGAGCAGTTCTTC.

The rearrangement joins TRBV6-2 or TRBV6-3 to TRBJ2-1, with 11 bases fitting TRBD2. Per the germline V gene, CDR1 is MNHEY and CDR2 is SVGEGT. Germline trimming cut 6 bases from V and 0 bases from J; bases unmatched to any gene: 13. The CDR3 runs 19 residues. This CDR3 is CASSPTGLGLAGSYNEQFF. CDR3 DNA: TGTGCCAGCAGCCCGACCGGCTTAGGACTAGCGGGCTCCTACAATGAGCAGTTCTTC.

This chain joins TRBV10-3 and TRBJ2-7; 7 nucleotides line up with TRBD2. The CDR3 consists of 15 residues. V lost 4 bases, J lost 0 bases, and 6 bases stayed unmatched. Germline V gene lookup returns CDR1 ENHRY and CDR2 SYGVKD. In nucleotides, the CDR3 is TGTGCCATCAGTGTGGGGGGGTATTCCTCCTACGAGCAGTACTTC. Its protein is CAISVGGYSSYEQYF.

CDR3 DNA: TGTGCCAGCAGCCAAGGGCAGGCGTCCTATGGCTACACCTTC. Translation: CASSQGQASYGYTF. The chain uses TRBV3-1 (or the pseudogene TRBV3-2) and TRBJ1-2; D unclear. This CDR3 comprises 14 residues. Trimming took off 1 base at V and 4 bases at J, with 10 bases between the two ends. Germline-derived CDR1 and CDR2 are LGHDT and YNNKEL (reference sequence).

In DNA form, the CDR3 reads TGTGCCAGCTCACCACGGCTGGTTCACTCCTACAATGAGCAGTTCTTC. Its translation: CASSPRLVHSYNEQFF. The chain couples TRBV18 to TRBJ2-1; unclear D gene. This CDR3 has 16 residues. Germline CDR1 is KGHSH and CDR2 is LQKENI. Trimming stripped 1 base from V and 0 bases from J, with 10 bases between. Drawing the rest from reference TRBV18 and TRBJ2-1, the complete variable domain is NAGVMQNPRHLVRRRGQEARLRCSPMKGHSHVYWYRQLPEEGLKFMVYLQKENIIDESGMPKERFSAEFPKEGPSILRIQQVVRGDSAAYFCASSPRLVHSYNEQFFGPGTRLTVL.

CDR3: CASRQTGGDSPLHF. CDR3 bases: TGCGCCAGCAGACAGACAGGGGGCGATTCACCCCTCCACTTT. The chain carries TRBV5-1 and TRBJ1-6, with 10 positions matching TRBD1. Germline V gives CDR1 SGHRS, CDR2 YFSETQ. The CDR3 extends over 14 amino acids. With V trimmed by 5 bases and J by 8 bases, 4 bases remained unmatched.

For this clone: Mismatch with germline at one junction end may stem from a read error. This rearrangement joins TRBV7-9 to TRBJ1-6; 8 bases agree with TRBD1. The CDR3 is made up of 12 amino acids. Germline V CDR1 and CDR2: SEHNR, FQNEAQ (reference sequence). This chain's CDR3 is CASSESTGALSF. Here the CDR3 DNA reads TGTGCCAGCAGCGAGTCGACAGGGGCTCTTTCTTTT.

The V gene is TRBV23-1, the J gene TRBJ1-3; 9 bases line up with TRBD1. TRBV23-1 is an ORF; its function is uncertain. This CDR3 region has 15 residues. V was clipped by 8 bases and J by 5 bases; unmatched bases: 10. CDR3 DNA: TGCGCCAGCGGCCCCTGGGACAGGGTGAGAAACACCATATATTTT. Amino acid sequence: CASGPWDRVRNTIYF.

The chain has TRBV18 and TRBJ2-3; D is perhaps TRBD1 (5 bases). Trimming pared 2 bases from V and 11 bases from J, leaving 14 bases between. The V gene's germline CDR1 is KGHSH and CDR2 LQKENI. This CDR3 is 13 amino acids long. CDR3 in DNA: TGTGCCAGCTCACCATACGGTCAGGGTGAGCAGTATTTT. Its translation: CASSPYGQGEQYF.